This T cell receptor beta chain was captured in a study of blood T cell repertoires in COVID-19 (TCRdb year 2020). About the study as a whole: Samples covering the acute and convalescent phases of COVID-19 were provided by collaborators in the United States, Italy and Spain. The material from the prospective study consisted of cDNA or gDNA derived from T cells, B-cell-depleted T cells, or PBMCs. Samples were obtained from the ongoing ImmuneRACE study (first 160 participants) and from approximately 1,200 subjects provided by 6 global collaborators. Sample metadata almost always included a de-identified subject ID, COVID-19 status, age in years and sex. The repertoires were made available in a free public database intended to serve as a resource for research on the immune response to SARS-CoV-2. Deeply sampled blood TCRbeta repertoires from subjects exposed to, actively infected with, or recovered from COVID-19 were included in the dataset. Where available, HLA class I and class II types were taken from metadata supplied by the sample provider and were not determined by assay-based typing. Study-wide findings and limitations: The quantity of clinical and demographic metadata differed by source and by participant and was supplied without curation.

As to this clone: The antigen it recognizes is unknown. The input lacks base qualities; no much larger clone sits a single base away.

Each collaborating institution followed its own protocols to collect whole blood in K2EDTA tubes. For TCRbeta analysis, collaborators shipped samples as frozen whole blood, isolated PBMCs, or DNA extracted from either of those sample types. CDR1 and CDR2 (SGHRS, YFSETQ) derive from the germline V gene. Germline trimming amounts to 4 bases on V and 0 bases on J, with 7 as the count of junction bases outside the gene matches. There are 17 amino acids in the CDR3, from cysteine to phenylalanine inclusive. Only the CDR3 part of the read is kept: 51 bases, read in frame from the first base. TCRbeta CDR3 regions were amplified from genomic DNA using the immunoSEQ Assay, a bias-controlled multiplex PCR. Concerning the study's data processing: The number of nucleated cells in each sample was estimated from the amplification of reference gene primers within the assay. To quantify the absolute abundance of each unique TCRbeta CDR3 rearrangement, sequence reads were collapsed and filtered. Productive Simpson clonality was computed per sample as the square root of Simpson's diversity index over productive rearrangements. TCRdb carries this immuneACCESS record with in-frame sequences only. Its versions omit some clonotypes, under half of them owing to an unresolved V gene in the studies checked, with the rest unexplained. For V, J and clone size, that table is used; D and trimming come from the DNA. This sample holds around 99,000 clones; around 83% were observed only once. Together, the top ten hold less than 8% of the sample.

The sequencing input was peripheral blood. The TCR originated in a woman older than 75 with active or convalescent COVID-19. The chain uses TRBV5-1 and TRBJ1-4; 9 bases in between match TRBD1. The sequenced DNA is TGCGCCAGCAGCCCACAAGGACAGGGGACAACTAATGAAAAACTGTTTTTT. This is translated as CASSPQGQGTTNEKLFF.